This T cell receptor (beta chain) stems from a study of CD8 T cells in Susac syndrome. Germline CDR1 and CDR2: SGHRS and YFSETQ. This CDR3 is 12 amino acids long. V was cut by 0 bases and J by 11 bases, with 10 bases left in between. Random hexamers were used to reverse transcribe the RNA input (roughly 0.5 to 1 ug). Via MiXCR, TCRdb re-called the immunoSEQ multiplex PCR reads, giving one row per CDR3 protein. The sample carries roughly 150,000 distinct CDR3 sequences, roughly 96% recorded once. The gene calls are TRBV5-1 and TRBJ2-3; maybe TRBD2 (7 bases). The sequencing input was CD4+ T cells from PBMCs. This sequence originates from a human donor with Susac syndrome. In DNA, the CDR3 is TGCGCCAGCAGCTTGGAGCGGGGACAGCAGTATTTT. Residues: CASSLERGQQYF. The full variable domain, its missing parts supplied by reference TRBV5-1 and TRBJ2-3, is KAGVTQTPRYLIKTRGQQVTLSCSPISGHRSVSWYQQTPGQGLQFLFEYFSETQRNKGNFPGRFSGRQFSNSRSEMNVSTLELGDSALYLCASSLERGQQYFGPGTRLTVL.